This T cell receptor (beta chain) stems from a study of cytomegalovirus exposure and HLA in healthy donors. About the research overall: A data release that came early held roughly 85 million unique TCRs from HLA-typed donors. Of a few hundred genotyped donors, roughly 80% clustered with self-reported Caucasian donors.

13 Jbeta primers and 60 Vbeta primers were used for the PCR. Sequenced by immunoSEQ multiplex PCR; TCRdb stores in-frame clones only, minus some. The sample records roughly 260,000 clones, approximately 85% being singletons. Germline values: CDR1 MDHEN, CDR2 SYDVKM. V was clipped by 6 bases and J by 7 bases, with 19 bases between them. The CDR3 sequence is 14 residues long. Everyone who donated was a healthy bone marrow donor. The sample taken for sequencing was PBMCs. The chain has TRBV28 and TRBJ2-7; maybe TRBD2 (6 bases). This receptor was identified in a woman between 40 and 50 years old in good health and CMV-seropositive. CDR3 sequence reads: CASREGLGLGEQYF. The CDR3 DNA reads TGTGCCAGCAGGGAGGGACTGGGCCTAGGGGAGCAGTACTTC. Full variable domain (remainder filled in from reference TRBV28 and TRBJ2-7): DVKVTQSSRYLVKRTGEKVFLECVQDMDHENMFWYRQDPGLGLRLIYFSYDVKMKEKGDIPEGYSVSREKKERFSLILESASTNQTSMYLCASREGLGLGEQYFGPGTRLTVT.